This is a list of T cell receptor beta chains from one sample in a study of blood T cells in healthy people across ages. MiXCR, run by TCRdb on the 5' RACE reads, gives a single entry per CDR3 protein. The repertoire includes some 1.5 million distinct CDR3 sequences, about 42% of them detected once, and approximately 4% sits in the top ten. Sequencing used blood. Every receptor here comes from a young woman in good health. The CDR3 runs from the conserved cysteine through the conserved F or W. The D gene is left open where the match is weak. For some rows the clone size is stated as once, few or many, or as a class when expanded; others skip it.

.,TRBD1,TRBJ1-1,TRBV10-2,CASMGTGADTEAFF,TGCGCCAGCATGGGGACAGGGGCGGACACTGAAGCTTTCTTT
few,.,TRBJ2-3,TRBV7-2,CASSLVWDPTDTQYF,TGTGCCAGCAGCTTAGTGTGGGACCCGACAGATACGCAGTATTTT
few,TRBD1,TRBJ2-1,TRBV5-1,CASSKGQNYNEQFF,TGCGCCAGCAGCAAGGGACAGAATTACAATGAGCAGTTCTTC
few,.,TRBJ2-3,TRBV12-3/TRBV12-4,CASSFVRAFPDTQYF,TGTGCCAGCAGTTTTGTGAGGGCCTTCCCAGATACGCAGTATTTT
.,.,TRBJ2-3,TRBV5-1,CASSLNRADTDTQYF,TGCGCCAGCAGCTTGAACAGGGCGGACACAGATACGCAGTATTTT
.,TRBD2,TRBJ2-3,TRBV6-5,CASSMTAGIDTQYF,TGTGCCAGCAGTATGACAGCGGGGATTGATACGCAGTATTTT
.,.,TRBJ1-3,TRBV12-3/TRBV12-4,CASSPRGLSGNTIYF,TGTGCCAGCAGCCCCCGGGGGCTCTCTGGAAACACCATATATTTT
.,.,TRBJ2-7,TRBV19,CASSPEGSNEQYF,TGTGCCAGTAGTCCTGAGGGGAGCAACGAGCAGTACTTC
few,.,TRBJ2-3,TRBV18,CASSPVKNTDTQYF,TGTGCCAGCTCACCGGTAAAAAACACAGATACGCAGTATTTT
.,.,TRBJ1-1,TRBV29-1,CSGTPPSQNTEAFF,TGCAGCGGCACCCCGCCGTCTCAAAACACTGAAGCTTTCTTT
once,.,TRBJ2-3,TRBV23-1,CASSQSWNSTDTQYF,TGCGCCAGCAGTCAATCGTGGAATAGCACAGATACGCAGTATTTT
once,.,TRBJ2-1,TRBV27,CASSLSGILREQFF,TGTGCCAGCAGTTTATCTGGGATTTTGCGCGAGCAGTTCTTC
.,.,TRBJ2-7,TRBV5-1,CASSLMRDSYEQYF,TGCGCCAGCAGCCTTATGAGGGACTCCTACGAGCAGTACTTC
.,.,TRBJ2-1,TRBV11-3,CASILTENEQFF,TGTGCCAGCATCCTCACGGAAAATGAGCAGTTCTTC
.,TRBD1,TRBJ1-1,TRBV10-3,CAISYTGGTEAFF,TGTGCCATCAGTTATACAGGGGGCACTGAAGCTTTCTTT
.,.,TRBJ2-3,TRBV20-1,CSAPAWGGTDTQYF,TGCAGTGCTCCCGCTTGGGGGGGCACCGATACGCAGTATTTT
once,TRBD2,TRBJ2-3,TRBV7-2,CASSSTLAASTDTQYF,TGTGCCAGCAGCTCCACTCTAGCGGCCTCTACAGATACGCAGTATTTT
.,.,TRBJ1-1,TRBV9,CASSVGSSSNTEAFF,TGTGCCAGCAGCGTAGGTTCCTCCTCGAACACTGAAGCTTTCTTT
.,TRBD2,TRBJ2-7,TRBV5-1,CASSSTVSGLATEQYF,TGCGCCAGCAGCAGCACGGTTTCGGGACTAGCGACCGAGCAGTACTTC
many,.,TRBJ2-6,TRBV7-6,CASTRSGANVLTF,TGTGCCAGCACCCGTTCGGGGGCCAACGTCCTGACTTTC
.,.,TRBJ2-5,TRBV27,CASSPPSHLGPGTQYF,TGTGCCAGCAGTCCCCCCTCCCACTTAGGTCCTGGGACCCAGTACTTC
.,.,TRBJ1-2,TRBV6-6,CASSLAQTVNGYTF,TGTGCCAGCAGTTTGGCTCAAACAGTTAATGGCTACACCTTC
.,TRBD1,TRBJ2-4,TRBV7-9,CASSFGYLGQETPAKNIQYF,TGTGCCAGCAGCTTCGGCTACCTGGGACAGGAGACCCCAGCCAAAAACATTCAGTACTTC
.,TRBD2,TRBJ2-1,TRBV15,CATSRTLAGVHGEQFF,TGTGCCACCAGCAGAACGCTAGCGGGTGTACATGGTGAGCAGTTCTTC
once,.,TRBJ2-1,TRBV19,CASSWGSYGEQFF,TGTGCCAGTAGTTGGGGGAGTTACGGTGAGCAGTTCTTC
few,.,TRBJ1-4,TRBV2,CASSNMALNEKLFF,TGTGCCAGCAGCAACATGGCGCTTAATGAAAAACTGTTTTTT
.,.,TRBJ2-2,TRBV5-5,CASTGANTGELFF,TGTGCCAGCACCGGAGCGAACACCGGGGAGCTGTTTTTT
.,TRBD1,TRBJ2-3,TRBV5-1,CASSTGQGAGSDTQYF,TGCGCCAGCAGCACGGGACAGGGGGCTGGGTCAGATACGCAGTATTTT
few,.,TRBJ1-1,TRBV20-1,CSARGGSGTEPFF,TGCAGTGCTAGAGGCGGGAGCGGGACTGAACCTTTCTTT
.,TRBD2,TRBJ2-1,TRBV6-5,CASSYGTSGTYNEQFF,TGTGCCAGCAGTTACGGCACTAGCGGGACCTACAATGAGCAGTTCTTC
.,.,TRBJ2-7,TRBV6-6,CASSDYHQYEQYF,TGTGCCAGCAGTGATTACCACCAATACGAGCAGTACTTC
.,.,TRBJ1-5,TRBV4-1,CASSQESDRQNNQPQHF,TGCGCCAGCAGCCAAGAATCAGATCGGCAAAACAATCAGCCCCAGCATTTT
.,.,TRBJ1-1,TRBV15,CATSRDRKWTEAFF,TGTGCCACCAGCAGAGACAGAAAGTGGACTGAAGCTTTCTTT
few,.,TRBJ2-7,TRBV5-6,CASSPGAYYEQYF,TGTGCCAGCAGCCCGGGGGCCTACTACGAGCAGTACTTC
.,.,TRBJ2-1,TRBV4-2,CASSQGLGGGDYNEHFF,TGTGCCAGCAGCCAAGGGTTGGGAGGGGGCGACTACAATGAGCATTTCTTC
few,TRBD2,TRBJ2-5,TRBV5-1,CASSWGTSGRNQETQYF,TGCGCCAGCAGCTGGGGGACTAGCGGGAGGAACCAAGAGACCCAGTACTTC
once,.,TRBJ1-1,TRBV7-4,CASSRESKNTEAFF,TGTGCCAGCAGTCGCGAGAGCAAGAACACTGAAGCTTTCTTT
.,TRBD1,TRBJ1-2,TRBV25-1,CASRKGTGNYGYTF,TGTGCCAGCAGGAAAGGGACAGGGAACTATGGCTACACCTTC
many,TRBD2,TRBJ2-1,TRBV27,CASSSYTSGDINEQFF,TGTGCCAGCAGTTCATATACTAGCGGGGACATCAATGAGCAGTTCTTC
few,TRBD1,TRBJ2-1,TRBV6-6,CASSYRRTGLYNEQFF,TGTGCCAGCAGTTACCGAAGGACAGGCCTTTACAATGAGCAGTTCTTC
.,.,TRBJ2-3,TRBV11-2,CASSFEAGPTDTQYF,TGTGCCAGCAGTTTTGAGGCGGGGCCCACAGATACGCAGTATTTT
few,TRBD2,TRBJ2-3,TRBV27,CASSEILAGGNTDTQYF,TGTGCCAGCAGTGAAATCCTAGCGGGGGGCAACACAGATACGCAGTATTTT
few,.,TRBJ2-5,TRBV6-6,CASSTLTVETQYF,TGTGCCAGCAGTACCCTTACGGTTGAGACCCAGTACTTC
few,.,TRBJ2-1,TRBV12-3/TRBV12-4,CASSPPDNSYNEQFF,TGTGCCAGCAGTCCCCCAGACAACTCCTACAATGAGCAGTTCTTC
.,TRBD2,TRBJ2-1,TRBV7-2,CASSQTSGTLNEQFF,TGTGCCAGCAGCCAAACTAGCGGGACCCTCAATGAGCAGTTCTTC
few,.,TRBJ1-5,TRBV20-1,CSASRTDQPQHF,TGCAGTGCTAGCCGGACGGATCAGCCCCAGCATTTT
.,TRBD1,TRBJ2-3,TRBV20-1,CSWTGADTQYF,TGCAGTTGGACAGGGGCAGATACGCAGTATTTT
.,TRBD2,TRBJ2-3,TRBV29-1,CSVEGLAGKYTQYF,TGCAGCGTTGAGGGACTAGCGGGGAAATATACGCAGTATTTT
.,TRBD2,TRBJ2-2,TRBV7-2,CASSLAQRGTTGELFF,TGTGCCAGCAGCTTAGCCCAGCGGGGGACCACCGGGGAGCTGTTTTTT
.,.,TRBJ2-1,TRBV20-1,CSARGASGNEQFF,TGCAGTGCTAGGGGGGCCTCCGGCAATGAGCAGTTCTTC
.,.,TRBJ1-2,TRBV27,CASSLWGTDTNYGYTF,TGTGCCAGCAGTTTATGGGGGACCGACACTAACTATGGCTACACCTTC
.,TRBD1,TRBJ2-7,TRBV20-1,CSARTGAFSYEQYF,TGCAGTGCGAGGACAGGGGCGTTTTCCTACGAGCAGTACTTC
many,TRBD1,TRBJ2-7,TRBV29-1,CSIGTDNYEQYF,TGCAGCATTGGGACAGATAACTACGAGCAGTACTTC
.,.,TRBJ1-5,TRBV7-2,CASSRQNNQPQHF,TGTGCCAGCAGCAGACAGAACAATCAGCCCCAGCATTTT